This TCR beta chain derives from a study of blood T cell repertoires in COVID-19. On the study more broadly: Acute-phase and convalescent COVID-19 samples originated in the United States, Italy and Spain. PBMCs, B-cell-depleted T cells, or T cells were the source of the cDNA or gDNA that made up the material.

In the original workflow: Reference gene primers were amplified, and this amplification served to estimate nucleated cell counts. Here immunoSEQ multiplex PCR was the method, and the copy in TCRdb shows in-frame clones only, minus some. The V and J calls and clone size are taken from that table; D and trimming were inferred from the DNA. The sample lists 50,000 to 65,000 clones, around 93% seen once, with about 3.1% in the top ten. The germline gives CDR1 KGHDR, CDR2 SFDVKD. This CDR3 comprises 14 residues. The V end was cut by 8 bases, the J end by 0 bases, with 13 bases between. The sequence came from a man over 45 with acute or convalescent COVID-19. The chain links TRBV24-1 to TRBJ2-7; D remains ambiguous. The material sequenced was peripheral blood. This CDR3 is CATTDERLSYEQYF. CDR3 nucleotides: TGTGCCACCACCGACGAGAGGCTCTCCTACGAGCAGTACTTC.